Listed below are T cell receptor beta chains from one sample, sequenced in a study of control samples from healthy donors and cancer patients. Only in-frame clones appear in the TCRdb table, and some are missing; sequencing was by immunoSEQ multiplex PCR. Of 90,000 to 140,000 clones listed, about 80% are singletons. Material for sequencing was blood. These receptors originate from a woman aged 45-59 years in good health. Each CDR3 is given with its conserved first and last residue. D genes are given only for firm matches. Size values are once, few and many counts, or a class for expanded clones, and some rows have none.

>TRBV7-2|once|TRBJ1-6|NA
CASSLERDSPLHF
TGTGCCAGCAGCTTAGAAAGGGATTCACCCCTCCACTTT
>TRBV5-4|few|TRBJ1-1|NA
CASRVTVPNTEAFF
TGTGCCAGCAGGGTGACAGTCCCGAACACTGAAGCTTTCTTT
>TRBV5-6|NA|TRBJ1-3|NA
CASSLGLNRAIYF
TGTGCCAGCAGCTTGGGCCTAAATAGAGCCATATATTTT
>TRBV6-2/TRBV6-3|once|TRBJ2-3|NA
CASSYGPVGIRTDTQYF
TGTGCCAGCAGTTATGGTCCGGTCGGAATCCGAACGGATACGCAGTATTTT
>TRBV7-3|NA|TRBJ2-7|NA
CASSLNGGQSYEQYF
TGTGCCAGCAGCTTAAATGGGGGGCAGTCCTACGAGCAGTACTTC
>TRBV3-1/TRBV3-2|NA|TRBJ2-2|TRBD2
CASSQDKAGGLTGELFF
TGTGCCAGCAGCCAAGACAAAGCGGGAGGGCTCACCGGGGAGCTGTTTTTT
>TRBV19|NA|TRBJ1-5|NA
CASGEYQPQHF
TGTGCCAGTGGGGAGTATCAGCCCCAGCATTTT
>TRBV10-1|NA|TRBJ1-5|NA
CASTWRGQPQHF
TGCGCCAGCACTTGGAGGGGACAGCCCCAGCATTTT
>TRBV5-1|NA|TRBJ2-4|NA
CASSLGTGGENIQYF
TGCGCCAGCAGCTTGGGGACCGGGGGCGAAAACATTCAGTACTTC
>TRBV7-9|NA|TRBJ2-1|TRBD2
CASSLRSGGAFNEQFF
TGTGCCAGCAGCTTACGTAGCGGGGGGGCCTTCAATGAGCAGTTCTTC
>TRBV3-1/TRBV3-2|NA|TRBJ2-2|TRBD2
CASSQAVTSANTGELFF
TGTGCCAGCAGCCAAGCTGTAACTAGCGCAAACACCGGGGAGCTGTTTTTT
>TRBV18|NA|TRBJ2-7|TRBD1
CASSLGGTYEQYF
TGTGCCAGCTCACTAGGGGGCACCTACGAGCAGTACTTC
>TRBV6-2/TRBV6-3|NA|TRBJ2-1|TRBD2
CASSKLAGGYNEQFF
TGTGCCAGCAGTAAACTAGCGGGAGGCTACAATGAGCAGTTCTTC
>TRBV3-1/TRBV3-2|NA|TRBJ1-1|NA
CASSQPNTEAFF
TGTGCCAGCAGCCAACCGAACACTGAAGCTTTCTTT
>TRBV7-2|NA|TRBJ2-7|NA
CASSLAGALASYEQYF
TGTGCCAGCAGCCTTGCAGGGGCCCTCGCCTCCTACGAGCAGTACTTC
>TRBV6-5|NA|TRBJ1-4|TRBD1
CASSGQGLDEKLFF
TGTGCCAGCAGCGGACAGGGGTTAGATGAAAAACTGTTTTTT
>TRBV4-3|few|TRBJ1-1|NA
CASSQDKGQNTEAFF
TGCGCCAGCAGCCAAGATAAGGGACAGAACACTGAAGCTTTCTTT
>TRBV6-6|NA|TRBJ1-2|TRBD1
CASRPGGAGYGYTF
TGTGCCAGCAGGCCAGGGGGCGCGGGCTATGGCTACACCTTC
>TRBV4-3|NA|TRBJ1-6|TRBD1
CASSQDGAGGSPLHF
TGCGCCAGCAGCCAAGATGGGGCAGGGGGTTCACCCCTCCACTTT
>TRBV2|NA|TRBJ2-1|TRBD2
CASNTGTRGEQFF
TGTGCCAGCAATACCGGGACTAGGGGTGAGCAGTTCTTC
>TRBV3-1/TRBV3-2|once|TRBJ2-7|TRBD2
CASSQGLADLSYEQYF
TGTGCCAGCAGCCAAGGACTAGCGGACCTCTCCTACGAGCAGTACTTC
>TRBV18|NA|TRBJ2-1|TRBD1
CASSPQDRAYNEQFF
TGTGCCAGCTCACCACAGGACAGGGCCTACAATGAGCAGTTCTTC